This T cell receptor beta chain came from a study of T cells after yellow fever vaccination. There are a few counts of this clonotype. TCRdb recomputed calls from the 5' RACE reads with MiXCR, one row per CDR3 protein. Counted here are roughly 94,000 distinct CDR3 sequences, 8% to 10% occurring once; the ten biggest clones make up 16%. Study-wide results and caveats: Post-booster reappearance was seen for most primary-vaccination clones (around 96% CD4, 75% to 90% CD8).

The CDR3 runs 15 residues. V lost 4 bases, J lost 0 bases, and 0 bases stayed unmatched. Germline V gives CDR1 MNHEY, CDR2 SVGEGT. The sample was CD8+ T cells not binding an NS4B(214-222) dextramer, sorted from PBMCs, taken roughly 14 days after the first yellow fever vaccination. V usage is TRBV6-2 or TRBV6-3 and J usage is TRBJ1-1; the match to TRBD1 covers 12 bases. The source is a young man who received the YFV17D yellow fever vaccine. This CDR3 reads CASSWDRGLNTEAFF. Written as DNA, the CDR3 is TGTGCCAGCAGTTGGGACAGGGGGCTGAACACTGAAGCTTTCTTT.